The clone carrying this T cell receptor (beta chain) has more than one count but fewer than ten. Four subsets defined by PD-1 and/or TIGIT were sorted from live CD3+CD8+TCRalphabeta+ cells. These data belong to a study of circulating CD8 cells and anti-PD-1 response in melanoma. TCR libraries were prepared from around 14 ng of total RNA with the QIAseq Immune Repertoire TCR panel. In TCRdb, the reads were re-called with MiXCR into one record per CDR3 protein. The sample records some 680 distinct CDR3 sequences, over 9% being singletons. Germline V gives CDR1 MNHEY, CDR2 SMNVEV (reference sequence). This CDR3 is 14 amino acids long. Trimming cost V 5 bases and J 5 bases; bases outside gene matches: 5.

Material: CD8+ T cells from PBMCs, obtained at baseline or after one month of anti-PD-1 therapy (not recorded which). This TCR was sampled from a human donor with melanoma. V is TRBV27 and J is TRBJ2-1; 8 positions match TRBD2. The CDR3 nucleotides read TGTGCCAGCAGTCTCCGGGAGGGGCACAATGAGCAGTTCTTC. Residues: CASSLREGHNEQFF.